Each of the 3 T cell receptor beta chains below was sequenced from the same sample in a study of cytomegalovirus exposure and HLA in healthy donors. 13 Jbeta primers and 60 Vbeta primers were used for the PCR. Assay used: immunoSEQ multiplex PCR; TCRdb lists only in-frame clones, some missing. Here the sample spans under 150,000 clones, 81% being singletons. The sequenced material came from PBMCs. The source is a man younger than 30 in good health and CMV-seronegative.

The chain carries TRBV5-6 and TRBJ1-2; D not certain. Germline CDR1 reads SGHDT; CDR2 reads YYEEEE. The CDR3 totals 14 residues. Trimming took off 0 bases at V and 8 bases at J, with 14 bases between the two ends. The CDR3 sequence is CASSLGAGSIGYTF. In nucleotides, the CDR3 is TGTGCCAGCAGCTTGGGTGCGGGCAGTATCGGCTACACCTTC.

The chain is built from TRBV19 and TRBJ1-1; TRBD1 is a possible D gene (5 bases). This CDR3 region has 14 residues. The V gene's germline CDR1 is LNHDA and CDR2 SQIVND (reference sequence). Deletions cut 4 bases from V and 1 base from J, with 10 bases between. In nucleotides, the CDR3 is TGTGCCAGTAGTAGACAGAACAGGAACACTGAAGCTTTCTTT. This sequence encodes CASSRQNRNTEAFF.

The chain has TRBV6-6 and TRBJ2-1; D gene unclear. Trimming removed 7 bases from V and 9 bases from J, with 19 bases in between. This CDR3 spans 14 amino acids. The V gene's germline CDR1 is MNHNY and CDR2 SVGAGI (reference sequence). The CDR3: CASTPVQLHSEQFF. The CDR3 DNA reads TGTGCCAGCACCCCGGTTCAGTTACACAGTGAGCAGTTCTTC.